This TCR beta chain was identified during a study of cytomegalovirus exposure and HLA in healthy donors. Study results and limitations: For cytomegalovirus status, the classifier reportedly gave diagnoses with high specificity and sensitivity.

Sequencing was performed with immunoSEQ multiplex PCR; in TCRdb, only in-frame clones are kept and a portion is missing. The data contain under 80,000 clones, over 85% of them singletons. Comment on this clone: Its antigen remains unidentified.

Germline lookup yields CDR1 SGHVS and CDR2 FQNEAQ. Trimming left V 2 bases short and J 4 bases short, with 11 bases between. The CDR3 has 14 residues. The V call is TRBV7-8, the J call TRBJ2-5, with D possibly TRBD2 on 5 matching bases. The origin of this receptor is a woman under 30 in good health and CMV-seronegative. The sequenced sample was PBMCs. CDR3 DNA: TGTGCCAGCAGCTTATTCAGCGGTAGAGAGACCCAGTACTTC. It specifies CASSLFSGRETQYF.